The 13 T cell receptor beta chains listed next were all sequenced from one sample in a study of T-cell reconstitution after alpha-beta-depleted transplantation in children. Study outcomes and limitations: Newly produced T cells mostly accounted for T-cell counts and diversity one year post-transplant.

No antigens are known for them. Unique molecular identifiers tagged the TCRbeta library. MiXCR, applied by TCRdb to the PCR reads, yields one record per CDR3 protein. Of approximately 300,000 distinct CDR3 sequences in the sample, roughly 7.8% were seen once. The input for sequencing was peripheral blood, taken 360 days after TCRalphabeta/CD19-depleted stem cell transplant. These receptors came from a female patient aged 2-15 years who had a stem cell transplant for Fanconi anemia, so the T cells may come from the graft donor.

The chain couples TRBV5-1 to TRBJ2-3, with 11 bases lining up with TRBD2. V shed 2 bases and J 0 bases; nucleotides not matched to a gene: 8. The CDR3 is 18 residues long. The germline gives CDR1 SGHRS, CDR2 YFSETQ. CDR3 bases: TGCGCCAGCAGCTTTGGTCTAGCGGGGGGAGAAAGCACAGATACGCAGTATTTT. It translates to CASSFGLAGGESTDTQYF. Full variable domain (rest looked up from reference TRBV5-1 and TRBJ2-3): KAGVTQTPRYLIKTRGQQVTLSCSPISGHRSVSWYQQTPGQGLQFLFEYFSETQRNKGNFPGRFSGRQFSNSRSEMNVSTLELGDSALYLCASSFGLAGGESTDTQYFGPGTRLTVL.

This clonotype showed up just a few times. The chain links TRBV5-1 to TRBJ2-1, with 9 bases aligning to TRBD2. The length of the CDR3 is 17 residues. Germline V gives CDR1 SGHRS, CDR2 YFSETQ. The trim removed 1 base at V and 8 bases at J, leaving 13 bases unmatched. In DNA, the CDR3 is TGCGCCAGCAGCTTGTATTTTGCTAGCGGGATTGGGGATGAGCAGTTCTTC. It translates to CASSLYFASGIGDEQFF.

This chain connects TRBV3-1 to TRBJ2-2; 8 bases are shared with TRBD1. This CDR3 is 16 amino acids long. Germline V gene sequence: CDR1 LGHDT, CDR2 YNNKEL (reference sequence). V was clipped by 5 bases and J by 0 bases; unmatched bases: 5. DNA for the CDR3: TGTGCCAGCAGCGTAGGGACAGGCCCGAACACCGGGGAGCTGTTTTTT. It specifies CASSVGTGPNTGELFF.

This clonotype was detected ten times or more. The chain is built from TRBV29-1 and TRBJ2-7; TRBD2 matches 9 bases. The CDR3 is made up of 13 amino acids. Per germline, CDR1 SQVTM and CDR2 ANQGSEA. The ends lost 4 bases at V and 2 bases at J; junction bases unmatched: 3. The CDR3 here is CSVVLAGPYEQYF. CDR3 nucleotides: TGCAGCGTTGTCCTAGCGGGGCCCTACGAGCAGTACTTC.

In this sample, this clonotype turned up a few times. The rearrangement joins TRBV4-2 to TRBJ1-1; possible D gene TRBD1, 6 bases. The germline CDR1 and CDR2 sequences are LGHNA and YNFKEQ. V dropped 4 bases and J dropped 0 bases, with 12 bases sitting between them. The CDR3 runs 15 residues. CDR3 nucleotide sequence: TGTGCCAGCAGCCTTTCGGACAGTCTGAACACTGAAGCTTTCTTT. Amino acid sequence: CASSLSDSLNTEAFF.

The chain links TRBV20-1 to TRBJ1-2; D uncertain. The CDR3 is made up of 13 amino acids. Germline CDR1 reads DFQATT; CDR2 reads SNEGSKA (reference sequence). Trimming stripped 3 bases from V and 3 bases from J, with 11 bases between. The CDR3: CSASAGTDYGYTF. In nucleotides, the CDR3 is TGCAGTGCTAGTGCAGGTACCGACTATGGCTACACCTTC.

The V and J genes are TRBV20-1 and TRBJ1-6; unclear D gene. This CDR3 has 14 residues. Germline V lookup: CDR1 DFQATT, CDR2 SNEGSKA (reference sequence). Trimming removed 5 bases from V and 0 bases from J, with 8 bases in between. The CDR3 region is CSAPIGSYNSPLHF. CDR3 nucleotide sequence: TGCAGTGCTCCCATAGGCTCCTATAATTCACCCCTCCACTTT.

The V call is TRBV5-1, the J call TRBJ1-1; tentative D call: TRBD1 (5 bases). The germline V and J ends were trimmed by 0 bases and 5 bases, with 17 bases remaining between them. Germline V lookup: CDR1 SGHRS, CDR2 YFSETQ. The CDR3 is made up of 16 amino acids. CDR3 DNA: TGCGCCAGCAGCTTGGTGGGGCTGGGGGGTGAGACTGAAGCTTTCTTT. This codes for CASSLVGLGGETEAFF.

The sample holds many counts of this clonotype. The V gene is TRBV28, the J gene TRBJ2-3, with 8 nucleotides matching TRBD1. V shed 5 bases and J 2 bases; nucleotides not matched to a gene: 12. The germline V gene has CDR1 MDHEN and CDR2 SYDVKM. The CDR3 consists of 17 residues. CDR3 sequence (DNA): TGTGCCAGCAGTCCCGCAGGGGGCCGGGGGTTCACAGATACGCAGTATTTT. This codes for CASSPAGGRGFTDTQYF.

This clonotype was found many times. This CDR3 is CASSHLGQGEDTQYF. Here the CDR3 DNA reads TGTGCCAGCAGTCACTTAGGACAGGGGGAAGATACGCAGTATTTT. The chain carries TRBV6-5 and TRBJ2-3; 10 bases line up with TRBD1. Losses at the gene ends were 5 bases for V and 5 bases for J; bases not matched to a gene: 7. CDR1 MNHEY and CDR2 SVGAGI come from the germline V gene. This CDR3 comprises 15 residues.

This clonotype occurred many times. The rearrangement joins TRBV7-9 to TRBJ2-5, with D perhaps matching TRBD1 (5 bases). Trimming took 3 bases from V and 5 from J, leaving 19 bases between them. Germline V gene lookup returns CDR1 SEHNR and CDR2 FQNEAQ (reference sequence). This CDR3 has 16 amino acids. In nucleotides, the CDR3 is TGTGCCAGCAGCTTTAAAGCCGGAGCAGCAGGGGAGACCCAGTACTTC. Translating gives CASSFKAGAAGETQYF.

This clonotype was recorded at least ten times. The gene calls are TRBV27 and TRBJ1-6, with a possible D match to TRBD1 (6 bases). Looked up from germline, CDR1 is MNHEY and CDR2 is SMNVEV (reference sequence). The CDR3 runs 14 residues. Trimming shortened V by 3 bases and J by 8 bases, and 11 bases separated the two germline ends. The CDR3 spells CASSLAGGHSPLHF. CDR3 coding DNA: TGTGCCAGCAGTTTGGCCGGGGGCCATTCACCCCTCCACTTT.

CDR3 protein: CASSEWSQPQHF. The CDR3 nucleotides are TGCGCCAGCAGTGAGTGGAGTCAGCCCCAGCATTTT. V is TRBV10-2 and J is TRBJ1-5; D unresolved. This CDR3 is 12 amino acids long. V was pared by 1 base and J by 6 bases, with 4 bases between. Germline assignment: CDR1 WSHSY and CDR2 SAAADI.